This T cell receptor (beta chain) was captured by sequencing in a study of vaccination effects on CD4 cells after COVID-19. The data were produced by immunoSEQ multiplex PCR, yet TCRdb's version contains in-frame clones alone and is incomplete. The data show 50,000 or so clones, 79% seen once. About this clone itself: Its antigen remains unknown.

ViraFEST expansion of antigen-specific CD4+ T cells with viral peptide pools preceded sequencing. The culture ran for 10 days before CD4+ T cells were isolated. Nobody among the vaccine recipients had prior SARS-CoV-2 infection (nucleocapsid antibodies were negative). Half-medium replacement with IL-2 medium occurred on days 3 and 7. The TCR comes from a human donor who received a COVID-19 vaccine. The specimen was CD4+ T cells from PBMCs cultured with HCoV-OC43 spike peptides, collected before COVID-19 vaccination. Subset in this sample: HCoV-OC43 spike overlapping peptide pool stimulation.

The CDR3 sequence: CASGPTGGSADTQYF. In nucleotides, the CDR3 is TGTGCTAGTGGCCCGACAGGGGGCAGCGCAGATACGCAGTATTTT. The rearrangement uses TRBV12-5 and TRBJ2-3, with 10 bases aligning to TRBD1. Germline values: CDR1 LGHNT, CDR2 FRNRAP. CDR3 length: 15 amino acids. Losses at the gene ends were 6 bases for V and 4 bases for J; bases not matched to a gene: 7.